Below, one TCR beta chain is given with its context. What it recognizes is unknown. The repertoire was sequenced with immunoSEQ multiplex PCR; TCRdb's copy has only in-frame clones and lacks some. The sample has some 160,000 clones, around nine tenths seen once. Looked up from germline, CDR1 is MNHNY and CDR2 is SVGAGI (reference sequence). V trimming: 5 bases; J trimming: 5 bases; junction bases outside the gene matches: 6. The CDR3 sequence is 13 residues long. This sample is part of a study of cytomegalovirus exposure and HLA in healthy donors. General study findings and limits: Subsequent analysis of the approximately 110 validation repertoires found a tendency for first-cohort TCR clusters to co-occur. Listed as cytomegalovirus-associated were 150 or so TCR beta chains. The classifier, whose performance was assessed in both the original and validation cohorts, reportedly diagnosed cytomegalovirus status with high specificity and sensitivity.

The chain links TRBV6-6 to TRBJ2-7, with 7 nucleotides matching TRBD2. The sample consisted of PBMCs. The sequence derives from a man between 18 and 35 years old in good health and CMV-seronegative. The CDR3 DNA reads TGTGCCAGCAGTAGTAGCGGGTTCGACGAGCAGTACTTC. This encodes CASSSSGFDEQYF.